A selection of T cell receptor beta chains follows, all from one sample in a study of cytomegalovirus exposure and HLA in healthy donors. The repertoire was sequenced with immunoSEQ multiplex PCR; TCRdb's copy has only in-frame clones and lacks some. Seen here are approximately 150,000 clones, 81% observed once, and the top ten hold 4.9%. The sample consisted of PBMCs. These receptors were obtained from a woman between 18 and 29 years old in good health and CMV-seropositive. Both conserved end residues are part of each CDR3. D genes are given only for firm matches. Clone size, where shown, is once, few, many, or a class for clones that have expanded.

v_gene	abundance	d_gene	j_gene	CDR3nt	CDR3aa
TRBV19	-	TRBD1	TRBJ2-7	TGTGCCAGTAGCACTACAGGGGAAGTCTACGAGCAGTACTTC	CASSTTGEVYEQYF
TRBV25-1	-	TRBD2	TRBJ2-1	TGTGCCAGCAGTGATGCGAGCGGGGGTACCTACAATGAGCAGTTCTTC	CASSDASGGTYNEQFF
TRBV5-4	few	-	TRBJ1-1	TGTGCCAGCAGCCCCTGGTTGGCCACTGAAGCTTTCTTT	CASSPWLATEAFF
TRBV30	-	TRBD1	TRBJ1-1	TGTGCCTGGGCAGGGGGCTACACTGAAGCTTTCTTT	CAWAGGYTEAFF
TRBV15	-	TRBD1	TRBJ2-1	TGTGCCACCAGCGCCCGGACAGGGGAGGATGAGCAGTTCTTC	CATSARTGEDEQFF
TRBV4-3	-	-	TRBJ1-2	TGCGCCAGCAGCCAAGACTATGGCAGGGAGGGCTATGGCTACACCTTC	CASSQDYGREGYGYTF
TRBV9	-	-	TRBJ2-1	TGTGCCAGCAGCGTAACCCCATTACAGGGTAACAATGAGCAGTTCTTC	CASSVTPLQGNNEQFF
TRBV5-8	-	-	TRBJ2-3	TGTGCCAGCAGCTTGGAGGGCGGGCCAGATACGCAGTATTTT	CASSLEGGPDTQYF
TRBV13	once	TRBD1	TRBJ1-1	TGTGCCAGCAGCTTAGAGAACAGGGGGTCTGCTGAAGCTTTCTTT	CASSLENRGSAEAFF
TRBV6-1	few	TRBD2	TRBJ2-1	TGTGCCAGCAGTGAATGGACTAGCCGGGACTCATACAATGAGCAGTTCTTC	CASSEWTSRDSYNEQFF
TRBV19	-	TRBD2	TRBJ2-1	TGTGCCAGTAGTATCGATCGTGCCCTAGCGGGGGGCAATGAGCAGTTCTTC	CASSIDRALAGGNEQFF
TRBV7-7	few	-	TRBJ2-5	TGTGCTAGCAGCTTATCTTGGTCAGGGGGGCGGTACTTC	CASSLSWSGGRYF
TRBV9	-	TRBD2	TRBJ2-3	TGTGCCAGCAGCCCCTGGGACTACTACACAGATACGCAGTATTTT	CASSPWDYYTDTQYF
TRBV7-6	-	TRBD1	TRBJ2-2	TGTGCCAGCAGTTCCGAGACAGGGTACGACACCGGGGAGCTGTTTTTT	CASSSETGYDTGELFF
TRBV5-1	-	-	TRBJ2-3	TGCGCCAGCAGCCCCCCTGTGGTAGCGGAGCCTACCGTGGGCACAGATACGCAGTATTTT	CASSPPVVAEPTVGTDTQYF
TRBV9	-	TRBD2	TRBJ2-3	TGTGCCAGCAGCGGCCCCGGGACTACCTCTGAGGCTACGCAGTATTTT	CASSGPGTTSEATQYF
TRBV4-2	-	-	TRBJ1-1	TGTGCCAGCAGCCAAGGACAAGGACAGCGGTCTACTGAAGCTTTCTTT	CASSQGQGQRSTEAFF
TRBV27	-	-	TRBJ1-5	TGTGCCAGCAAAGCCAGGGTGAATCAGCCCCAGCATTTT	CASKARVNQPQHF
TRBV7-2	-	TRBD2	TRBJ2-7	TGTGCCAGCAGCTTACTAGCGGGGGGATTCTACGAGCAGTACTTC	CASSLLAGGFYEQYF
TRBV6-1	-	TRBD1	TRBJ2-1	TGTGCCAGCAGTGGGGACAGCCTTGAGGACAATGAGCAGTTCTTC	CASSGDSLEDNEQFF
TRBV7-8	-	-	TRBJ2-7	TGTGCCAGCAGCTTAGGACTTCTGCTAGTAGCGGACGAGCAGTACTTC	CASSLGLLLVADEQYF
TRBV6-1	few	TRBD1	TRBJ2-3	TGTGCCAGCAGCGATTCACAGGGGGCCACAGATACGCAGTATTTT	CASSDSQGATDTQYF
TRBV6-4	-	-	TRBJ2-1	TGTGCCAGCAGTGACGAACCCGCGGGTAATGAGCAGTTCTTC	CASSDEPAGNEQFF
TRBV7-2	-	TRBD1	TRBJ1-1	TGTGCCAGCAGGGGACAGGAAGATTGGGTCACTGAAGCTTTCTTT	CASRGQEDWVTEAFF
TRBV9	-	TRBD2	TRBJ2-3	TGTGCCAGCAGCGTAGATGCGGGGGGGCCCACAGATACGCAGTATTTT	CASSVDAGGPTDTQYF
TRBV5-1	-	-	TRBJ1-2	TGCGCCAGCAGCTTGGCCCCAGACTATGGCTACACCTTC	CASSLAPDYGYTF
TRBV6-1	-	-	TRBJ2-2	TGTGCCAGCAGTACGTTGACTGGAAGTACCGGGGAGCTGTTTTTT	CASSTLTGSTGELFF
TRBV10-3	-	TRBD2	TRBJ2-1	TGTGCCATCAGTGAGACTAGCGGGGTAGACAATGAGCAGTTCTTC	CAISETSGVDNEQFF
TRBV5-4	few	-	TRBJ2-7	TGTGCCAGCAGCTCTCCTAAGAGCTCCTACGAGCAGTACTTC	CASSSPKSSYEQYF
TRBV9	-	TRBD1	TRBJ2-1	TGTGCCAGCAGTGGCTCCGGGACAGGGGTTAGTGAGCAGTTCTTC	CASSGSGTGVSEQFF
TRBV6-5	-	TRBD1	TRBJ1-3	TGTGCCAGCATCCCAGGGGGCTCTGGAAACACCATATATTTT	CASIPGGSGNTIYF
TRBV9	-	TRBD2	TRBJ2-3	TGTGCCAGCAGCATACTAGCGGGGGCTGCCCAAGATACGCAGTATTTT	CASSILAGAAQDTQYF